One and the same sample provided the 11 T cell receptor beta chains below, sequenced in a study of OX40 agonist ivuxolimab in advanced cancers. The assay was immunoSEQ multiplex PCR, and TCRdb's table has in-frame clones only and misses some. The data show roughly 60,000 clones, roughly 84% seen once. The sequenced sample was CD4+ or CD8+ T cells sorted from blood, obtained in a trial of the OX40 agonist ivuxolimab. Receptor source: an adult with an advanced solid tumor such as melanoma, head and neck, liver or kidney cancer.

The chain combines TRBV18 with TRBJ1-1; no clear D. Germline V CDR1 and CDR2: KGHSH, LQKENI. Trimming removed 2 bases from V and 5 bases from J, with 6 bases in between. This CDR3 has 12 residues. DNA of the CDR3: TGTGCCAGCTCACCAGACCGAACTGAAGCTTTCTTT. Its protein product is CASSPDRTEAFF.

This rearrangement joins TRBV7-8 to TRBJ1-3, with 8 bases fitting TRBD1. The CDR3 sequence is 16 residues long. Germline CDR1 reads SGHVS; CDR2 reads FQNEAQ. Trimming removed 5 bases from V and 0 bases from J; junction bases left unmatched: 6. CDR3 in amino acids: CASSHGQGVSGNTIYF. In DNA form, the CDR3 reads TGTGCCAGCAGCCACGGACAGGGTGTCTCTGGAAACACCATATATTTT. Drawing the rest from reference TRBV7-8 and TRBJ1-3, the complete variable domain is GAGVSQSPRYKVAKRGQDVALRCDPISGHVSLFWYQQALGQGPEFLTYFQNEAQLDKSGLPSDRFFAERPEGSVSTLKIQRTQQEDSAVYLCASSHGQGVSGNTIYFGEGSWLTVV.

This clone showed up many times. The chain recombines TRBV25-1 with TRBJ1-2; possible D gene TRBD1, 6 bases. Trimming pared 3 bases from V and 4 bases from J, leaving 15 bases between. The CDR3 has 15 amino acids. Germline CDR1 MGHDK, CDR2 SYGVNS. The CDR3 DNA sequence: TGTGCCAGCAGTGAGTGGACAGAGGGACTCTATGGCTACACCTTC. Translation: CASSEWTEGLYGYTF.

This clone has only one observation. This chain connects TRBV7-5 to TRBJ1-3. TRBV7-5 is classified as a pseudogene. The CDR3 extends over 15 amino acids. The CDR3 region is CVRSHNSFSGNTIYF. The CDR3 nucleotides are TGTGTCAGAAGCCATAACTCGTTCTCTGGAAACACCATATATTTT.

The chain's CDR3 is CASSWDPRTGGQDEQYF. CDR3 coding DNA: TGTGCCAGCAGTTGGGATCCCCGGACAGGGGGCCAAGACGAGCAGTACTTC. The chain uses TRBV25-1 and TRBJ2-7; the match to TRBD1 covers 11 bases. V was clipped by 5 bases and J by 5 bases; unmatched bases: 14. The CDR3 is 17 residues long. In germline, CDR1 is MGHDK, CDR2 SYGVNS.

The J gene is TRBJ1-1, the V gene TRBV7-6; the D is unclear. Germline loops: CDR1 SGHVS, CDR2 FNYEAQ. V shed 4 bases and J shed 10 bases, with 10 bases lying between them. The length of the CDR3 is 11 residues. CDR3 sequence (DNA): TGTGCCAGCAGCTCGTCTCGAGGAGCTTTCTTT. Translating it yields CASSSSRGAFF.

The rearrangement joins TRBV13 to TRBJ2-1, with 10 bases that match TRBD2. V was clipped by 10 bases and J by 9 bases; unmatched bases: 12. The CDR3 loop spans 14 amino acids. Germline CDR1 and CDR2: PRHDT and FYEKMQ (reference sequence). The CDR3 sequence: CAIKKRGGLIEQFF. CDR3 in DNA: TGTGCCATCAAAAAGCGGGGGGGCCTCATTGAGCAGTTCTTC.

The V call is TRBV4-2, the J call TRBJ2-3; D is uncertain. The CDR3 sequence is 13 residues long. V dropped 3 bases and J dropped 4 bases, with 8 bases sitting between them. Germline V gene data show CDR1 as LGHNA and CDR2 as YNFKEQ. As DNA, the CDR3 is TGTGCCAGCAGCCAGGCCGCTGCAGATACGCAGTATTTT. Amino acids: CASSQAAADTQYF.

This clone has a handful of counts. This chain connects TRBV6-1 to TRBJ2-3; D possibly matches TRBD1 or TRBD2 (5 bases each). V lost 2 bases, J lost 1 base, and 7 bases lay in between. The CDR3 is 14 residues long. Per the germline V gene, CDR1 is MNHNS and CDR2 is SASEGT. The CDR3 loop is CASSEMGGTDTQYF. The CDR3 DNA follows: TGTGCCAGCAGTGAAATGGGGGGCACAGATACGCAGTATTTT.

This sequence joins TRBV2 and TRBJ1-5; TRBD1 agrees at 7 bases. V shed 7 bases and J 0 bases; nucleotides not matched to a gene: 12. The CDR3 spans 17 residues. Germline CDR1 and CDR2: SNHLY and FYNNEI. DNA for the CDR3: TGTGCCAGCAAGCCGGACAGGCCTCTTCATAGCAATCAGCCCCAGCATTTT. It codes for CASKPDRPLHSNQPQHF.

The genes are TRBV28 and TRBJ2-2; D not resolved. This CDR3 comprises 12 residues. Germline CDR1 and CDR2: MDHEN and SYDVKM. With 11 bases removed from V and 1 base from J, the gap between germline ends came to 8 bases. CDR3 bases: TGTGCCGTCCAGCTGAACACCGGGGAGCTGTTTTTT. It yields the protein CAVQLNTGELFF. Supplemented by reference TRBV28 and TRBJ2-2, the full variable domain reads DVKVTQSSRYLVKRTGEKVFLECVQDMDHENMFWYRQDPGLGLRLIYFSYDVKMKEKGDIPEGYSVSREKKERFSLILESASTNQTSMYLCAVQLNTGELFFGEGSRLTVL.